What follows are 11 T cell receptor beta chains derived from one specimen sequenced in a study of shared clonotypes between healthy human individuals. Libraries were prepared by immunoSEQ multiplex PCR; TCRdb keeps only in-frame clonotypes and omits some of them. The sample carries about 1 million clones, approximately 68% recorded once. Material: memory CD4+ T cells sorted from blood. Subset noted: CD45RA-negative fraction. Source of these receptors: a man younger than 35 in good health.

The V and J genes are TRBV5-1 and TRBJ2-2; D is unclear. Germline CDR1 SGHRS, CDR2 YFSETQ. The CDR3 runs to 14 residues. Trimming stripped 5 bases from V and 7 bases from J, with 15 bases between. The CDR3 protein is CASRDRIIDGELFF. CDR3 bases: TGCGCCAGCAGGGACCGAATAATAGACGGGGAGCTGTTTTTT.

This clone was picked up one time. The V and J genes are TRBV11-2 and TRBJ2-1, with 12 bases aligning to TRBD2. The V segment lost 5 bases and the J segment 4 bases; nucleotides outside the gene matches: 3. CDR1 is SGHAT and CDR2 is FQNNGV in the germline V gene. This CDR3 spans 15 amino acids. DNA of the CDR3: TGTGCCAGCAGCCCTAGCGGGAGGGCTTACAATGAGCAGTTCTTC. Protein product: CASSPSGRAYNEQFF.

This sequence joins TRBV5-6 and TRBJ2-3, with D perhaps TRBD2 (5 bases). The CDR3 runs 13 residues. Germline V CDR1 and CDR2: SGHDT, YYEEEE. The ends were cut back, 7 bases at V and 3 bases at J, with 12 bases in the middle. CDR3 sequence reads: CASEGGPTDTQYF. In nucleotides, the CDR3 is TGTGCCAGCGAGGGTGGGCCAACAGATACGCAGTATTTT.

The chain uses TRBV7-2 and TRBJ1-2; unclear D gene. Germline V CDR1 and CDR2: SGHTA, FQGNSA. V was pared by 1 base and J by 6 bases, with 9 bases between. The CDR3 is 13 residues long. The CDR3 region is CASSLDGVDGYTF. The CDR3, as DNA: TGTGCCAGCAGCTTAGATGGGGTGGATGGCTACACCTTC.

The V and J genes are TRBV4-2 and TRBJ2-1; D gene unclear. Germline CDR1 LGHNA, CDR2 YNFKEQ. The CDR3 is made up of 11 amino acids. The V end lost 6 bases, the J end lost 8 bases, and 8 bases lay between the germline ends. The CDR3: CASSRSDEQFF. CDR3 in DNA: TGTGCCAGCAGTAGGTCTGATGAGCAGTTCTTC.

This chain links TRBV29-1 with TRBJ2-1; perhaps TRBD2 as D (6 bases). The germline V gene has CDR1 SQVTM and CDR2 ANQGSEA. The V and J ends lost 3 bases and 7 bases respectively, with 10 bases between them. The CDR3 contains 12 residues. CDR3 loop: CSVDRGWNEQFF. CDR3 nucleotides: TGCAGCGTTGACCGGGGGTGGAATGAGCAGTTCTTC.

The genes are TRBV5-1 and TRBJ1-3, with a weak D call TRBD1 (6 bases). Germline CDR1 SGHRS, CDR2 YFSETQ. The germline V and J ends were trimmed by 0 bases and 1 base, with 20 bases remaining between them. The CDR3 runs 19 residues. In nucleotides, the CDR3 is TGCGCCAGCAGCTTGGTTTTGTCAGGGGCCAGGCATTCTGGAAACACCATATATTTT. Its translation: CASSLVLSGARHSGNTIYF.

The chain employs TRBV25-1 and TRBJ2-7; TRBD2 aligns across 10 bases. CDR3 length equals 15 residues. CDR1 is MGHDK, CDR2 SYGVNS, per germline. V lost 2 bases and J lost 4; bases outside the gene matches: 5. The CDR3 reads CASSERVAGGYEQYF. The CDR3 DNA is TGTGCCAGCAGTGAACGAGTAGCGGGAGGATACGAGCAGTACTTC.

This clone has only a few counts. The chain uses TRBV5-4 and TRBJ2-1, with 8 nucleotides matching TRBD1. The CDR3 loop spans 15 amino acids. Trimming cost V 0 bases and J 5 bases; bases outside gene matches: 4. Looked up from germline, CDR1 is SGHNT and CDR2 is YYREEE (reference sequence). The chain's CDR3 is CASSLGAGGNNEQFF. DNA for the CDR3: TGTGCCAGCAGCTTGGGGGCAGGGGGCAACAATGAGCAGTTCTTC.

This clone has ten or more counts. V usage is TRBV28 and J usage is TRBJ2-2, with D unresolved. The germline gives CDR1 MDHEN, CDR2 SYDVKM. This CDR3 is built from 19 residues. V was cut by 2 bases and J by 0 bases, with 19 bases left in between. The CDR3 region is CASSLQLHPKAPNTGELFF. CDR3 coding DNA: TGTGCCAGCAGTTTACAGTTGCATCCCAAAGCTCCGAACACCGGGGAGCTGTTTTTT.

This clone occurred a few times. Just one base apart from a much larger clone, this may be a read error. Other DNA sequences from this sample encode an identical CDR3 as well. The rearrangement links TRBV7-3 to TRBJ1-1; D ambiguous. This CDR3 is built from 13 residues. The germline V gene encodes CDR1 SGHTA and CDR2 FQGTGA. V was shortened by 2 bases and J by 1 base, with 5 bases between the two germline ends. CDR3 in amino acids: CASSLDRNTEAFF. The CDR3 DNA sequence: TGTGCCAGCAGCTTAGATAGGAACACTGAAGCTTTCTTT.